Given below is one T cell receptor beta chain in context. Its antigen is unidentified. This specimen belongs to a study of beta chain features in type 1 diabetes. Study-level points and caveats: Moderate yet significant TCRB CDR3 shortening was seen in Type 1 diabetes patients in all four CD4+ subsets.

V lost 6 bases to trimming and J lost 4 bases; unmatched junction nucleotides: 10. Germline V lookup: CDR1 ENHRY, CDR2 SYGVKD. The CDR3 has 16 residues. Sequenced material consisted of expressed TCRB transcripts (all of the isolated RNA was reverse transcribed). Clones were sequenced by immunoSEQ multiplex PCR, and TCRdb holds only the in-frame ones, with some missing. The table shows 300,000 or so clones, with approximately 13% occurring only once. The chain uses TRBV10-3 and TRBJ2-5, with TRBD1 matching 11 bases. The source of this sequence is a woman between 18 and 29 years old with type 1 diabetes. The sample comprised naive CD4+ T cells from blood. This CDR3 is CAISGQGQGERETQYF. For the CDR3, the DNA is TGTGCCATCAGCGGCCAGGGACAGGGGGAACGAGAGACCCAGTACTTC.